These 7 T cell receptor beta chains were all obtained from the same sample, sequenced in a study of blood T cell repertoires in COVID-19. TCRdb's copy holds only in-frame clones and misses some; the assay was immunoSEQ multiplex PCR. The sample has more than 200,000 clones, roughly 88% seen once. Material: PBMCs or T cells enriched from blood (not recorded which). The receptors originated from a woman aged 25 to 39 who had been exposed to COVID-19.

The chain carries TRBV6-1 and TRBJ1-2; D is unresolved. The CDR3 consists of 11 residues. Trimming took off 3 bases at V and 13 bases at J, with 12 bases between the two ends. Germline V lookup: CDR1 MNHNS, CDR2 SASEGT. CDR3 loop: CASSEEGGRTF. In DNA form, the CDR3 reads TGTGCCAGCAGTGAGGAAGGAGGACGCACCTTC.

The chain couples TRBV7-3 to TRBJ2-6; D is unresolved. The CDR3 contains 15 residues. Germline V lookup: CDR1 SGHTA, CDR2 FQGTGA. The ends were cut back, 2 bases at V and 0 bases at J, with 5 bases in the middle. The CDR3 reads CASSLHSSGANVLTF. The CDR3 coding sequence is TGTGCCAGCAGCTTACACAGCTCTGGGGCCAACGTCCTGACTTTC.

The table lists this clone with a count of one. The chain combines TRBV5-1 with TRBJ1-1; D unresolved. V lost 0 bases, J lost 2 bases, and 11 bases lay in between. Germline loops: CDR1 SGHRS, CDR2 YFSETQ. The CDR3 spans 15 residues. DNA for the CDR3: TGCGCCAGCAGCTTGGATACGGGAGCTAACACTGAAGCTTTCTTT. Amino acid sequence: CASSLDTGANTEAFF.

This chain connects TRBV5-5 to TRBJ1-2, with 7 bases fitting TRBD1. J lost 4 bases, V lost 4 bases, and 4 bases had no gene match. The length of the CDR3 is 13 residues. Germline V lookup: CDR1 SGHKS, CDR2 YYEKEE (reference sequence). This CDR3 is CASSRTGFYGYTF. The CDR3 coding sequence is TGTGCCAGCAGCCGGACAGGCTTCTATGGCTACACCTTC.

This clone was observed a handful of times. CDR3 in DNA: TGTGCCAGCAGCTCTATGACAGGGGAAAACACCGGGGAGCTGTTTTTT. Protein: CASSSMTGENTGELFF. The chain combines TRBV11-2 with TRBJ2-2; 8 bases match TRBD1. The junction had 6 bases not matched to a gene; V was cut back by 4 bases and J by 2 bases. The germline V gene has CDR1 SGHAT and CDR2 FQNNGV. The length of the CDR3 is 16 residues.

V usage is TRBV7-6 and J usage is TRBJ2-1, with unresolved D. The germline V and J ends were trimmed by 2 bases and 0 bases, with 14 bases remaining between them. The germline V gene encodes CDR1 SGHVS and CDR2 FNYEAQ. The CDR3 has 17 amino acids. The CDR3 sequence: CASSLWARESSYNEQFF. The CDR3 DNA sequence: TGTGCCAGCAGCTTATGGGCTCGCGAGAGCTCCTACAATGAGCAGTTCTTC.

The chain has TRBV27 and TRBJ2-5; 10 nucleotides line up with TRBD2. Germline assignment: CDR1 MNHEY and CDR2 SMNVEV (reference sequence). This CDR3 region has 15 residues. V lost 7 bases and J lost 5; bases outside the gene matches: 10. CDR3 in amino acids: CASKLAGDLLETQYF. CDR3 bases: TGTGCCAGCAAGCTAGCGGGAGATCTGTTGGAGACCCAGTACTTC.